This T cell receptor beta chain was recovered during a study of T cell responses to AZD1222 COVID-19 vaccine (dated by TCRdb to 2020 to 2023). Broadly, across the study: A total of 230 to 250 trial participants underwent TCR sequencing, of whom 200 to 220 had received two doses of AZD1222 and roughly 26 had received two doses of the MenACWY control vaccine. Trial participants were enrolled into age subgroups of 18-55, 56-69 and 70-plus years, which contained roughly 140, 27 and 60 TCR-sequenced participants, respectively.

Of note for this clone: Its cognate antigen has yet to be identified. Per-base quality was not reported, and no clone a single base away is much larger than it.

The sample's time point label, in plain terms: about 28 days (+/-7) after the second vaccine dose. The intended sense of this specimen's treatment or condition label: meningococcal conjugate vaccine given as trial control. The vaccinee samples were drawn from two UK trials, COV001 and COV002, one of which was a single-blind randomized controlled phase 2/3 trial testing AZD1222 (ChAdOx1 nCoV-19) in healthy adults. For TCRbeta chain sequencing, PBMC samples were collected from trial participants at day 0 and at day 28 after the second dose. Results the study describes overall, beyond this receptor: Because no samples from the day 14 peak response were available, repertoires could be characterized only after the peak T cell response. Conclusions about previously exposed vaccinees are limited because only six or seven AZD1222 recipients were SARS-CoV-2 seropositive at baseline. After two AZD1222 doses, spike-specific TCR breadth and depth were significantly higher than at day 0 and than in MenACWY recipients. Participants were mostly white British, with more females than males. The authors suggested clonal diversity may have been underestimated. CD4 TCRs associated with the vaccine covered the entire spike protein, and the dominant responses were in regions 160-218 and 743-854. In the small 56-69-year group, the increase in depth fell short of significance, most likely because of low power. Reportedly, close to half of the unique spike-specific TCRs recognized epitopes lying outside the regions that are mutated in the B.1.351 and B.1.1.7 variants.

The CDR3 regions of human TCRbeta chains were analyzed by immunosequencing. The original methods were these. TCRs in the repertoires were compared against a reference library of SARS-CoV-2-specific TCRs that had been generated with the MIRA antigen-specificity platform. Breadth meant the fraction of unique TCRs that were SARS-CoV-2-associated, whereas depth meant the fraction of total T cells that were SARS-CoV-2-associated. Using the MIRA data, each spike-specific TCR was assigned both to the spike region to which the TCR was reactive and to a CD4 or CD8 class. Log10-transformed breadth and depth values were compared by one-way ANOVA with Sidak's multiple comparisons tests. TCRdb took this table from immuneACCESS and kept in-frame rearrangements with V and J called. Such tables lack part of the clones; where checked against another copy, unresolved V genes explain under half of the gap, and the rest is unexplained. That table is the source of V, J and clone size, and D and trimming were worked out from the DNA. In this sample the table shows around 150,000 clones, about 90% of which occur a single time. In total, the top ten clones hold roughly 7.6% of the sample.

This specimen was peripheral blood, taken 28 days after the second dose of the MenACWY control vaccine. This sequence originates from an adult who received the MenACWY meningococcal vaccine as a control.

The nucleotides are TGTGCCAGCAGCGCCCAGGGGGAGACCCAGTACTTC. The encoded protein is CASSAQGETQYF. This chain is built from TRBV9 and TRBJ2-5; D gene: possibly TRBD1, on 6 matching bases. The trim is 3 bases for V and 5 bases for J, with a gap of 8 bases between the germline ends. Including the terminal cysteine and phenylalanine, the CDR3 comprises 12 residues. The sequence is cut down to CDR3 DNA, 36 bases in frame from base 1. As encoded in the germline V gene, CDR1 is SGDLS while CDR2 is YYNGEE. With the portions outside the CDR3 filled from the reference TRBV9 and TRBJ2-5 genes, the complete variable region becomes DSGVTQTPKHLITATGQRVTLRCSPRSGDLSVYWYQQSLDQGLQFLIQYYNGEERAKGNILERFSAQQFPDLHSELNLSSLELGDSALYFCASSAQGETQYFGPGTRLLVL.